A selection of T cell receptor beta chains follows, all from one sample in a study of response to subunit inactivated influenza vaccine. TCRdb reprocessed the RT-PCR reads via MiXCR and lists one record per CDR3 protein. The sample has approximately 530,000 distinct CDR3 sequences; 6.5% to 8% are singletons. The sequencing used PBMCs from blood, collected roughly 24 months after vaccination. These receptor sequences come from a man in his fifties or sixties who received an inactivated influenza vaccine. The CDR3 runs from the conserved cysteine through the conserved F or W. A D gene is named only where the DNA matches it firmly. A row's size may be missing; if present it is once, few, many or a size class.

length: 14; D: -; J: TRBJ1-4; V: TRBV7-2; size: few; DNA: TGTGCCAGCAGCTTTGACAGTCTGGGGGAAAAACTGTTTTTT; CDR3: CASSFDSLGEKLFF
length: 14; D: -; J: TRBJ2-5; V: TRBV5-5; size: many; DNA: TGTGCCAGCAGCTTGGGGTACAGGGAGAAGACCCAGTACTTC; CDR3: CASSLGYREKTQYF
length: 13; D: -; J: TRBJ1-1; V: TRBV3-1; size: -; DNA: TGTGCCAGCAGCCAGAGACCGAACACTGAAGCTTTCTTT; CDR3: CASSQRPNTEAFF
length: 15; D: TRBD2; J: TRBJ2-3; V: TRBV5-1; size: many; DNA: TGCGCCAGCAGCCTAGCGGGGGCCCGCACAGATACGCAGTATTTT; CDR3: CASSLAGARTDTQYF
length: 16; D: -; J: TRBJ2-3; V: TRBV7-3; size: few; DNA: TGTGCCAGCAGCCCCCAGGGGACTGGGGGTGCCGGTACGCAGTATTTT; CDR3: CASSPQGTGGAGTQYF
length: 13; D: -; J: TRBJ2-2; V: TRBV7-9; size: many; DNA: TGTGTCAGCAGCTTTTTGAGCACCGGGGAGCTGTTTTTT; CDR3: CVSSFLSTGELFF
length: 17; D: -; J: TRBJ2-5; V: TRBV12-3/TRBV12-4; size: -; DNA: TGTGCCAGCAGCTACATGAAACAGGTAGCGAGCGAAGAGACCCAGTACTTC; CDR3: CASSYMKQVASEETQYF
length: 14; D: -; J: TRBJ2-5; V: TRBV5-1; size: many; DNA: TGCGCCAGCAGCTTGGCAGCCTACCAAGAGACCCAGTACTTC; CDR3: CASSLAAYQETQYF
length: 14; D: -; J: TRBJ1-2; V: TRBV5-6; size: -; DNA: TGTGCCAGCAGCTTGGGACAGAAGGCCTATGGCTACACCTTC; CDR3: CASSLGQKAYGYTF
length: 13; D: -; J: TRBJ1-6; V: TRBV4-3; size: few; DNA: TGCGCCAGCAGCCATCTGGGAAATTCACCCCTCCACTTT; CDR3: CASSHLGNSPLHF
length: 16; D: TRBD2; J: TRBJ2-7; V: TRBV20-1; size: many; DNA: TGCAGTGCCGACGCACTGGGTAGCGGGAGCTCCTACGAGCAGTACTTC; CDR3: CSADALGSGSSYEQYF
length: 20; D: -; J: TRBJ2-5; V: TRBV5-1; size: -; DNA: TGCGCCAGCAGCTTGGTGGGTGTGGGGGGACCACAATCCTTTCAAGAGACCCAGTACTTC; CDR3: CASSLVGVGGPQSFQETQYF
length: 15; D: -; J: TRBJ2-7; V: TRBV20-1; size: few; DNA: TGCAGTGCTAGGGTTTTTAGCGGATACTCCTACGAGCAGTACTTC; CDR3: CSARVFSGYSYEQYF
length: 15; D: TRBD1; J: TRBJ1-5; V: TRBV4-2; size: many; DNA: TGCGCCAGCAGCCAAGAGACAGGGGGTAGTCAGCCCCAGCATTTT; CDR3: CASSQETGGSQPQHF
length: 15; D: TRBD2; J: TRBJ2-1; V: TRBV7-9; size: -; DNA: TGTGCCAGCAGCAAGGGACTAGCGGAGCACAATGAGCAGTTCTTC; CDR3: CASSKGLAEHNEQFF
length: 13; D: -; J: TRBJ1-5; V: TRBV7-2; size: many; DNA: TGTGCCAGCAGCTTAGGTCAACGGCAGCCCCAGCATTTT; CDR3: CASSLGQRQPQHF
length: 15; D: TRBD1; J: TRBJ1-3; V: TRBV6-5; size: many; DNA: TGTGCCAGCAGTTTCGACAGGGACCCTGGAAACACCATATATTTT; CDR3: CASSFDRDPGNTIYF